This T cell receptor (beta chain) was documented in a study of cytomegalovirus exposure and HLA in healthy donors. Regarding the study as a whole: One variant, a missense change in DCLRE1C, was linked in a later analysis to TCR beta V- and J-gene trimming. Sequencing likely caused a cluster of highly shared sequence variants.

Points on this clone: Its antigen is not known.

PCR primers comprised 60 Vbeta and 13 Jbeta primers. The method was immunoSEQ multiplex PCR; TCRdb's version includes in-frame clones alone and lacks a portion of them. The sample carries about 130,000 clones, roughly 82% recorded once. The V end was cut by 4 bases, the J end by 5 bases, with 11 bases between. Germline V gene data show CDR1 as SGHTA and CDR2 as FQGNSA. The CDR3 has 14 amino acids. The TCR was taken from a male donor in good health and CMV-seropositive. V gene TRBV7-2 combines with J gene TRBJ2-2; weak D call: TRBD2 (5 bases). Sequencing used PBMCs. As DNA, the CDR3 is TGTGCCAGCAGCTATCGGACGGGAACCGGGGAGCTGTTTTTT. The encoded protein is CASSYRTGTGELFF.